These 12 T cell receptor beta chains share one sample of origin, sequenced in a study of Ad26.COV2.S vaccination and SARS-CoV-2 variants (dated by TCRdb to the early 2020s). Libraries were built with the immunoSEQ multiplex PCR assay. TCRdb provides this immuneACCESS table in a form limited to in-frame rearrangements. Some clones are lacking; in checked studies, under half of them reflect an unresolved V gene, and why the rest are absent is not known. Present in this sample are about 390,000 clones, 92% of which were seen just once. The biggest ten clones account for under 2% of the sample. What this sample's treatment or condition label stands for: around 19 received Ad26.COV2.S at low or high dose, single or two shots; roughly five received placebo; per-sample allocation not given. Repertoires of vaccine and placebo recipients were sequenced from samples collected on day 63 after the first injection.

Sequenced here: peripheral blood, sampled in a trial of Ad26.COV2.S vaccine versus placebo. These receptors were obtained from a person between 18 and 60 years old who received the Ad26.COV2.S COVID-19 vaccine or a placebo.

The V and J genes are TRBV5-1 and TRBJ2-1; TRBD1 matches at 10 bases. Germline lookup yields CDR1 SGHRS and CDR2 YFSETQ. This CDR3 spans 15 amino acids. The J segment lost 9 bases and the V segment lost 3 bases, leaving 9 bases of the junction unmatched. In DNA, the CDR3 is TGCGCCAGCAGCTATGAGGACAGGGGGGACGGTGAGCAGTTCTTC. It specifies CASSYEDRGDGEQFF.

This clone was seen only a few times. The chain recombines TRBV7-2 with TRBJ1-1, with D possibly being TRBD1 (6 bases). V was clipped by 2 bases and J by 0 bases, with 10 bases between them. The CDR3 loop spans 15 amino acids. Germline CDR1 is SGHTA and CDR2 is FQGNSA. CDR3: CASSLWGALNTEAFF. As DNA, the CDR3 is TGTGCCAGCAGCTTATGGGGGGCTTTGAACACTGAAGCTTTCTTT.

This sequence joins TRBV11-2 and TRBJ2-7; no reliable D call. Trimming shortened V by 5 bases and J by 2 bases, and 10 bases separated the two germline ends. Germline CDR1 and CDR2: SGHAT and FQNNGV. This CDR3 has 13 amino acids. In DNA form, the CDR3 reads TGTGCCAGCAGCCTAATATGGGCCTACGAGCAGTACTTC. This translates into CASSLIWAYEQYF. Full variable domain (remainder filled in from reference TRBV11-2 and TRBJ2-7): EAGVAQSPRYKIIEKRQSVAFWCNPISGHATLYWYQQILGQGPKLLIQFQNNGVVDDSQLPKDRFSAERLKGVDSTLKIQPAKLEDSAVYLCASSLIWAYEQYFGPGTRLTVT.

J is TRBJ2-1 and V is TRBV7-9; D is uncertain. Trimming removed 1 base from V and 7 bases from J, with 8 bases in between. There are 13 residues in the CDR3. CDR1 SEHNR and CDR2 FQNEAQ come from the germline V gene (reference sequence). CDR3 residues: CASSLVLVNEQFF. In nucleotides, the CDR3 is TGTGCCAGCAGCTTAGTCTTAGTTAATGAGCAGTTCTTC.

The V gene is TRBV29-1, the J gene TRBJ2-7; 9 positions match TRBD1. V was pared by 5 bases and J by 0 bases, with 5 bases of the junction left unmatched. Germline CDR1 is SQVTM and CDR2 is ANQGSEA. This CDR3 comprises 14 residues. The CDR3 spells CSVSQTGGSYEQYF. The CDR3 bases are TGCAGCGTTAGCCAGACAGGGGGCTCCTACGAGCAGTACTTC.

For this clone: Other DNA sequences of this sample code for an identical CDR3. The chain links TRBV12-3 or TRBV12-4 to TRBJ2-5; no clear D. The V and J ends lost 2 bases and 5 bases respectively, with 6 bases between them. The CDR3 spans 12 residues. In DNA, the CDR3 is TGTGCCAGCAGTTTACGTGGCGAGACCCAGTACTTC. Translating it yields CASSLRGETQYF.

The CDR3 spells CAIRGGLSDEQFF. The CDR3 DNA sequence: TGTGCCATCAGGGGGGGGTTGTCCGATGAGCAGTTCTTC. The chain links TRBV10-3 to TRBJ2-1; 7 bases agree with TRBD2. CDR1 and CDR2 (germline): ENHRY, SYGVKD. V gave up 6 bases and J gave up 8 bases; unmatched junction bases: 7. CDR3 length: 13 residues.

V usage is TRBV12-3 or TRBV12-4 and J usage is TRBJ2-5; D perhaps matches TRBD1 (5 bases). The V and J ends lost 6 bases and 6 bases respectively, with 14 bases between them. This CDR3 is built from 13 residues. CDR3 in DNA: TGTGCCAGCAGGGCCCTGGGGCGCCAGACCCAGTACTTC. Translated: CASRALGRQTQYF.

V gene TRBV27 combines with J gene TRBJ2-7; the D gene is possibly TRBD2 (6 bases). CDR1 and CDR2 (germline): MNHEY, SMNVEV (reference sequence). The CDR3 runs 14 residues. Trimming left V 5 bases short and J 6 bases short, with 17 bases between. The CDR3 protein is CASSPDMAGSEQYF. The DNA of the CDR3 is TGTGCCAGCAGTCCCGACATGGCGGGGAGCGAGCAGTACTTC.

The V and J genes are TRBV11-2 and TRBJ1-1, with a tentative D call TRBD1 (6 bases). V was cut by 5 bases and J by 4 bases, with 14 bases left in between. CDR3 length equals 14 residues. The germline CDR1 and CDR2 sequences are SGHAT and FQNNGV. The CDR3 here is CASSGRTGSTEAFF. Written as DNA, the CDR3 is TGTGCCAGCAGCGGGCGAACAGGGTCCACTGAAGCTTTCTTT.

The CDR3 DNA follows: TGTGCCAGTAGTAAAATGCGGTCAGGGGGCGACGGAGCTTTCTTT. This codes for CASSKMRSGGDGAFF. This chain links TRBV19 with TRBJ1-1; TRBD1 aligns across 8 bases. CDR3 length: 15 residues. CDR1 and CDR2 (germline): LNHDA, SQIVND (reference sequence). Unmatched junction bases numbered 14, after V lost 4 bases and J lost 10 bases. Supplemented by reference TRBV19 and TRBJ1-1, the full variable domain reads DGGITQSPKYLFRKEGQNVTLSCEQNLNHDAMYWYRQDPGQGLRLIYYSQIVNDFQKGDIAEGYSVSREKKESFPLTVTSAQKNPTAFYLCASSKMRSGGDGAFFGQGTRLTVV.

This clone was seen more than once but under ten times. The CDR3 DNA sequence: TGTGCCAGCAGCCCACCCGGGGAGACCCAGTACTTC. Protein sequence: CASSPPGETQYF. This chain links TRBV7-9 with TRBJ2-5; D not resolved. The V and J ends lost 5 bases and 5 bases respectively, with 9 bases between them. Germline lookup yields CDR1 SEHNR and CDR2 FQNEAQ (reference sequence). The CDR3 spans 12 residues.